The 7 T cell receptor beta chains below all came from one sample that was sequenced in a study of regulatory T cells in long-lasting Graves disease. Time point specified: newly diagnosed GD, antithyroid drugs for less than 3 months. The TCR library was made from RNA extracted from PBMCs. Sequencing libraries for TCR beta were prepared with iRepertoire HTBI primers and Arm-PCR of CDR3 regions. A single record per CDR3 protein comes from TCRdb applying MiXCR to the multiplex PCR reads. This repertoire shows 350,000 to 450,000 distinct CDR3 sequences, roughly 10% found once; its top ten account for approximately 19%. This sample also appeared in a second study, on T cells in Graves' hyperthyroidism and ophthalmopathy.

The sample here was peripheral blood mononuclear cells (PBMCs), taken at new diagnosis, from a patient treated with antithyroid drugs. These receptors all stem from a young woman with Graves disease.

V and J are TRBV7-2 and TRBJ2-3; TRBD1 matches at 11 bases. Looked up from germline, CDR1 is SGHTA and CDR2 is FQGNSA. CDR3 length: 13 amino acids. V trimming: 5 bases; J trimming: 10 bases; junction bases outside the gene matches: 5. DNA of the CDR3: TGTGCCAGCAGCACGGACAGGGGGCGGGCGCAGTATTTT. This gives the protein CASSTDRGRAQYF.

This clonotype has a count of ten or more. The V gene is TRBV20-1, the J gene TRBJ2-6; 8 bases map to TRBD1. CDR3 size: 17 residues. The trim removed 2 bases at V and 2 bases at J, leaving 8 bases unmatched. Germline V gene sequence: CDR1 DFQATT, CDR2 SNEGSKA (reference sequence). In DNA form, the CDR3 reads TGCAGTGCTAGATTACTGGACAGGGTAGCTGGGGCCAACGTCCTGACTTTC. It codes for CSARLLDRVAGANVLTF.

This clonotype was counted at least ten times. This chain joins TRBV5-1 and TRBJ1-3; TRBD1 aligns across 8 bases. Trimming cost V 7 bases and J 2 bases; bases outside gene matches: 32. This CDR3 spans 23 amino acids. Germline CDR1 reads SGHRS; CDR2 reads YFSETQ. CDR3 sequence (DNA): TGCGCCAGCCCTTCCCCGGGACAGGCGATTCTCTTGCATCGGCCCGATACTGGAAACACCATATATTTT. Translation gives CASPSPGQAILLHRPDTGNTIYF.

CDR3 region: CAWSIGASETQYF. Written as DNA, the CDR3 is TGTGCCTGGAGTATTGGGGCTTCGGAGACCCAGTACTTC. V gene TRBV30 combines with J gene TRBJ2-5; possible D gene TRBD1, 5 bases. Germline CDR1 GTSNPN, CDR2 SVGIG (reference sequence). There are 13 residues in the CDR3. V dropped 2 bases and J dropped 5 bases, with 12 bases sitting between them. Together with reference TRBV30 and TRBJ2-5, the CDR3 gives the full variable domain: SQTIHQWPATLVQPVGSPLSLECTVEGTSNPNLYWYRQAAGRGLQLLFYSVGIGQISSEVPQNLSASRPQDRQFILSSKKLLLSDSGFYLCAWSIGASETQYFGPGTRLLVL.

This clonotype was observed at least ten times. This sequence joins TRBV6-2 or TRBV6-3 and TRBJ2-5; no clear D gene. The CDR3 totals 13 residues. Germline V CDR1 and CDR2: MNHEY, SVGEGT. Trimming left V 0 bases short and J 5 bases short, with 7 bases between. In DNA form, the CDR3 reads TGTGCCAGCAGTTACTCGGACGTGGAGACCCAGTACTTC. Its translation is CASSYSDVETQYF.

The J gene is TRBJ1-1, the V gene TRBV14, with no clear D. The V and J ends lost 1 base and 4 bases respectively, with 13 bases between them. Germline V gene data show CDR1 as SGHDN and CDR2 as FVKESK. The CDR3 sequence is 15 residues long. The CDR3 coding sequence is TGTGCCAGCAGCCAAGTTCCCCTTGAAGTCACTGAAGCTTTCTTT. Protein sequence: CASSQVPLEVTEAFF.

This clonotype occurred many times. The V and J genes are TRBV12-3 or TRBV12-4 and TRBJ2-5; the match to TRBD2 covers 10 bases. With V trimmed by 5 bases and J by 5 bases, 17 bases remained unmatched. The CDR3 length is 18 residues. CDR3 loop: CASSIGTLAGDLRETQYF. Here the CDR3 DNA reads TGTGCCAGCAGTATTGGGACTCTAGCGGGAGATCTCAGGGAGACCCAGTACTTC.